This section outlines one TCR beta chain sequence together with its context. The protocol was immunoSEQ multiplex PCR, while the TCRdb copy is restricted to in-frame clones and leaves out a portion. The repertoire has over 95,000 clones, 91% of them found once; the top ten carry roughly 0.31%. This entry belongs to a study of OX40 agonist ivuxolimab in advanced cancers. Study as a whole: Head and neck, renal cell, melanoma or hepatocellular carcinoma were the cancers that dose-escalation patients had.

This TCR derives from an adult with an advanced solid tumor such as melanoma, head and neck, liver or kidney cancer. The sequencing here drew on CD4+ or CD8+ T cells sorted from blood, taken in a trial of the OX40 agonist ivuxolimab.

The CDR3 protein is CASRWGAGELFF. Written as DNA, the CDR3 is TGTGCCAGCAGGTGGGGGGCCGGGGAGCTGTTTTTT. The chain uses TRBV28 and TRBJ2-2; D perhaps matches TRBD2 (6 bases). V was pared by 6 bases and J by 6 bases, with 8 bases between. The CDR3 loop spans 12 amino acids. Germline CDR1 and CDR2: MDHEN and SYDVKM. Together with reference TRBV28 and TRBJ2-2, the CDR3 gives the full variable domain: DVKVTQSSRYLVKRTGEKVFLECVQDMDHENMFWYRQDPGLGLRLIYFSYDVKMKEKGDIPEGYSVSREKKERFSLILESASTNQTSMYLCASRWGAGELFFGEGSRLTVL.